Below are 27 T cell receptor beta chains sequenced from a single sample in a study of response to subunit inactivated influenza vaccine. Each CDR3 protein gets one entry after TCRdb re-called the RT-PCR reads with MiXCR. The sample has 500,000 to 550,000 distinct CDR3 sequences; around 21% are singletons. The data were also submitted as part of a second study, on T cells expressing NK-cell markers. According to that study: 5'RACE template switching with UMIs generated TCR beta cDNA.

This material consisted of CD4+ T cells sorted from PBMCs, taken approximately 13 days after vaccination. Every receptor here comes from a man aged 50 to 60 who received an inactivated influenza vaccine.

The CDR3 region is CSASETGVAHTDTQYF. For the CDR3, the DNA is TGCAGTGCTAGTGAGACAGGGGTCGCTCACACAGATACGCAGTATTTT. The chain carries TRBV20-1 and TRBJ2-3; the match to TRBD1 covers 8 bases. CDR3 length: 16 residues. After removal of 3 bases from V and 2 bases from J, the junction contained 10 bases not matched to a gene. CDR1 and CDR2 (germline): DFQATT, SNEGSKA (reference sequence).

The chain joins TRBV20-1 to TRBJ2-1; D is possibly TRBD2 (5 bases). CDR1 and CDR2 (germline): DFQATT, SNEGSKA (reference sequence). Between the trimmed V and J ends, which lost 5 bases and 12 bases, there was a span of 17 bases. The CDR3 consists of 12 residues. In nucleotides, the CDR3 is TGCAGTGCTGGACGGGTGGCGGCGGGGCAGTTCTTC. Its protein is CSAGRVAAGQFF.

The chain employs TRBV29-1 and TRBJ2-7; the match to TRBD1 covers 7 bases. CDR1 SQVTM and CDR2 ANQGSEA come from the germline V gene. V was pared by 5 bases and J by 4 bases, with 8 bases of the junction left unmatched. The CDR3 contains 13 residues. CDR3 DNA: TGCAGCGTTAGTGACAGGGTGGGATACGAGCAGTACTTC. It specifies CSVSDRVGYEQYF.

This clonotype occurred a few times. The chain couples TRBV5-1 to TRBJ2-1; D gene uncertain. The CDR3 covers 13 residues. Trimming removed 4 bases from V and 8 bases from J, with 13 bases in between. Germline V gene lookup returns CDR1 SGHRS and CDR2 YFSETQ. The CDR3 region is CASSGSDHDEQFF. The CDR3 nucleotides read TGCGCCAGCAGCGGATCCGACCACGATGAGCAGTTCTTC.

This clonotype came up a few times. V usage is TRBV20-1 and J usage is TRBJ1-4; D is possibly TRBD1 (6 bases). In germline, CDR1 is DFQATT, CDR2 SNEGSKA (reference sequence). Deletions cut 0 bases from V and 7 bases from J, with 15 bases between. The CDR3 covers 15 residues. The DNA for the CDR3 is TGCAGTGCTAGAGAAACAGGGATTAGAGGTGAAAAACTGTTTTTT. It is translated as CSARETGIRGEKLFF.

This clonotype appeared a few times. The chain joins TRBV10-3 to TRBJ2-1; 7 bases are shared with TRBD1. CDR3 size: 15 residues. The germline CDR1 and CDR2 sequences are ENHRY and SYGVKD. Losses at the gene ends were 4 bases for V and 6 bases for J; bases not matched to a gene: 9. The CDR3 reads CAISGGQQKSNEQFF. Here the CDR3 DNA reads TGTGCCATCAGTGGGGGACAGCAGAAGAGCAATGAGCAGTTCTTC.

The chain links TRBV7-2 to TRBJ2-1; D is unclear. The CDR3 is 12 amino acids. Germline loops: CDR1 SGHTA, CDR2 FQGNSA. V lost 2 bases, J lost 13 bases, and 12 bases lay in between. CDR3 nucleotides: TGTGCCAGCAGCTTACTGACAACCAGACAGTTCTTC. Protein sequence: CASSLLTTRQFF.

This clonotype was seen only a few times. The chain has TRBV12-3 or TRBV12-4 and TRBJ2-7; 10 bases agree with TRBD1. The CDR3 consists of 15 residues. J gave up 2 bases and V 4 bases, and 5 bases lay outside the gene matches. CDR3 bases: TGTGCCAGCAGTTCGGGGACAGGGGATACCTACGAGCAGTACTTC. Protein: CASSSGTGDTYEQYF.

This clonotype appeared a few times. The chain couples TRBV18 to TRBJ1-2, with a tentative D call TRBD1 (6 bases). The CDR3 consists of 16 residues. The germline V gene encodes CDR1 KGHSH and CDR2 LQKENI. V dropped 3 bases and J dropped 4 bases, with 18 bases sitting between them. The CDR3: CASSPGTFYLGYGYTF. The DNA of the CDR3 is TGTGCCAGCTCACCCGGGACATTCTATTTGGGCTATGGCTACACCTTC.

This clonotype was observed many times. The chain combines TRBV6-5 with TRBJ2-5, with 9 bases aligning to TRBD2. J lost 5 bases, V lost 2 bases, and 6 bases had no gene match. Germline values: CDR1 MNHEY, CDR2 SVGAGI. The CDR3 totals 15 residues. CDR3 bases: TGTGCCAGCAGTTACGAGCCAGCGGGGGGTGAGACCCAGTACTTC. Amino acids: CASSYEPAGGETQYF.

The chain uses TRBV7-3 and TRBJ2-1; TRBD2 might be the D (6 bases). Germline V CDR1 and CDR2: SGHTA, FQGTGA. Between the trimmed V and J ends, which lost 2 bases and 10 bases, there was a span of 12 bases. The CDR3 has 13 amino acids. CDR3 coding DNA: TGTGCCAGCAGCTTACGGCCTCGGGGGGAGCAGTTCTTC. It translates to CASSLRPRGEQFF.

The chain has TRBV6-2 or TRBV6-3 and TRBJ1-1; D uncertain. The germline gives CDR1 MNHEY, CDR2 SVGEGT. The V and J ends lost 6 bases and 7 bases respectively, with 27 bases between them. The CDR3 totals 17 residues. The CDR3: CASSPLELRRAVGEAFF. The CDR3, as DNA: TGTGCCAGCAGCCCCCTCGAGCTGCGACGGGCGGTGGGTGAAGCTTTCTTT.

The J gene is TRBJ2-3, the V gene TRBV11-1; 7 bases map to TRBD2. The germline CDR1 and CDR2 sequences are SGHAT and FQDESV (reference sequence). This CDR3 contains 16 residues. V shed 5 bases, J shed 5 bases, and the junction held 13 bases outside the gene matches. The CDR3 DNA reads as TGTGCCAGCAGCGTGTTACTAGCGCAGAGGGGAGATACGCAGTATTTT. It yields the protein CASSVLLAQRGDTQYF.

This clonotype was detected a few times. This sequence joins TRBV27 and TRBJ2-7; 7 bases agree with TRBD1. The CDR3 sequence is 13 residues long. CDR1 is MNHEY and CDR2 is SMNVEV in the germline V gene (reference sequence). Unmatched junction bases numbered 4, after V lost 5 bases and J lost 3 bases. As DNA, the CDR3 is TGTGCCAGCAGTAACAGGGGCTTCTACGAGCAGTACTTC. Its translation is CASSNRGFYEQYF.

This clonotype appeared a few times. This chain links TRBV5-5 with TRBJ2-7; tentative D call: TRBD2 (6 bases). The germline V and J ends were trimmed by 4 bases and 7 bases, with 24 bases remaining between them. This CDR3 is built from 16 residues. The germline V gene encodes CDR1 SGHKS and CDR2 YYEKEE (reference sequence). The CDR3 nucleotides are TGTGCCAGCAGCCCCCTGGGAGGCGACGGGACGAGGGAGCAGTACTTC. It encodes CASSPLGGDGTREQYF.

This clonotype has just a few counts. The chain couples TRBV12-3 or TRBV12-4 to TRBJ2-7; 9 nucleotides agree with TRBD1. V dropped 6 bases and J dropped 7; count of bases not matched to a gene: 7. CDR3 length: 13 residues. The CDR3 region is CASSPTGGQEQYF. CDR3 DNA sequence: TGTGCCAGCAGCCCGACAGGGGGGCAGGAGCAGTACTTC.

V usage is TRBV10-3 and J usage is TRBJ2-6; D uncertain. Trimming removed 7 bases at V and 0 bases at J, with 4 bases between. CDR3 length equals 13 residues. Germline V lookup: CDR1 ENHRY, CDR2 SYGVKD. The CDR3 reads CAIKVSGANVLTF. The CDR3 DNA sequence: TGTGCCATCAAGGTCTCTGGGGCCAACGTCCTGACTTTC.

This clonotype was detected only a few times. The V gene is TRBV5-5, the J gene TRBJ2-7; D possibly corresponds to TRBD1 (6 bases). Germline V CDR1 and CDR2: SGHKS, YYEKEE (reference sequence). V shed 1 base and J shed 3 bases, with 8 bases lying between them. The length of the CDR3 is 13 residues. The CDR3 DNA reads TGTGCCAGCAGCTTGCAGGGGAACTACGAGCAGTACTTC. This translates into CASSLQGNYEQYF.

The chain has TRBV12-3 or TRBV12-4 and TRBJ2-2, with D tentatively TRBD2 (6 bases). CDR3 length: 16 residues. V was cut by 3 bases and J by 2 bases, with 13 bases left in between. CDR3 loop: CASSFWRGFNTGELFF. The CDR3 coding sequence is TGTGCCAGCAGTTTTTGGAGGGGCTTCAACACCGGGGAGCTGTTTTTT.

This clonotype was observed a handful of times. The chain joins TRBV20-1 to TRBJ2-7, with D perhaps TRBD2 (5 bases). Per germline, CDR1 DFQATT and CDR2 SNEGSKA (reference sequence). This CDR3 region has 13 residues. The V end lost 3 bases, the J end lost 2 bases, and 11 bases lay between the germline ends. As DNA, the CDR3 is TGCAGTGCTAGTGGGAGTTATCCCTACGAGCAGTACTTC. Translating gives CSASGSYPYEQYF.

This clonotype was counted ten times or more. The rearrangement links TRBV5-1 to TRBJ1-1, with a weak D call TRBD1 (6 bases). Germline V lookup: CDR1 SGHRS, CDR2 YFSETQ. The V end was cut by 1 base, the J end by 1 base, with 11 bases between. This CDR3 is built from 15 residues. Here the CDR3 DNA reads TGCGCCAGCAGCTTGCGGACAGCCCAGAACACTGAAGCTTTCTTT. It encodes CASSLRTAQNTEAFF.

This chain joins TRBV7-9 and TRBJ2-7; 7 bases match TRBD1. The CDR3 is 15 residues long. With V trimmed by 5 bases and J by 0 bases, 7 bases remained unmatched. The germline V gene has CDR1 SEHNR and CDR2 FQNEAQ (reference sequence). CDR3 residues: CASSVTGVLSYEQYF. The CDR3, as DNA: TGTGCCAGCAGCGTAACAGGGGTCCTCTCCTACGAGCAGTACTTC. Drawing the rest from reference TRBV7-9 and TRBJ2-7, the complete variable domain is DTGVSQNPRHKITKRGQNVTFRCDPISEHNRLYWYRQTLGQGPEFLTYFQNEAQLEKSRLLSDRFSAERPKGSFSTLEIQRTEQGDSAMYLCASSVTGVLSYEQYFGPGTRLTVT.

Written as DNA, the CDR3 is TGTGCCAGCAGTGAAGGGGCTACGCAGTATTTT. Translated: CASSEGATQYF. The V gene is TRBV2, the J gene TRBJ2-3; D not resolved. The CDR3 has 11 residues. The V end was cut by 1 base, the J end by 8 bases, with 4 bases between. Looked up from germline, CDR1 is SNHLY and CDR2 is FYNNEI.

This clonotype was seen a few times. CDR3 nucleotide sequence: TGTGCCATCAGTGATGGAGGGGGCGTAGAGACCCAGTACTTC. Translating gives CAISDGGGVETQYF. The chain combines TRBV10-3 with TRBJ2-5, with TRBD1 as a possible D gene (7 bases). Trimming shortened V by 3 bases and J by 4 bases, and 12 bases separated the two germline ends. The CDR3 totals 14 residues. Looked up from germline, CDR1 is ENHRY and CDR2 is SYGVKD.

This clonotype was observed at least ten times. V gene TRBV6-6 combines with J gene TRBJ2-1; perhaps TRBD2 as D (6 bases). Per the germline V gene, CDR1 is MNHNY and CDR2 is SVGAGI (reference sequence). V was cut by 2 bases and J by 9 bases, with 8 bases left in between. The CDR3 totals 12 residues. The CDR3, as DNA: TGTGCCAGCAGTTACGCTAGCGCTGAGCAGTTCTTC. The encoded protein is CASSYASAEQFF.

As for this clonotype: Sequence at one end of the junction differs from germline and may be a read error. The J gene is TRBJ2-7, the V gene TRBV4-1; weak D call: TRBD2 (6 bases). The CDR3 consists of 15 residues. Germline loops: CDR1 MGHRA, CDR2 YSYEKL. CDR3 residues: CASSRGDRGLGELYF. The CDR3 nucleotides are TGCGCCAGCAGCCGAGGGGACCGGGGGTTAGGGGAGCTGTACTTC.

The CDR3 DNA follows: TGCGCCAGCAGCCAAGTTCTCCGAGGACTAGCAGGCACAGATACGCAGTATTTT. Amino acid sequence: CASSQVLRGLAGTDTQYF. J is TRBJ2-3 and V is TRBV4-3, with TRBD2 matching 8 bases. The CDR3 totals 18 residues. Germline values: CDR1 LGHNA, CDR2 YSLEER. Unmatched junction bases numbered 10, after V lost 1 base and J lost 1 base.